This TCR beta chain was observed in a study of response to subunit inactivated influenza vaccine. Study-level findings and limits: T cells newly recruited by each seasonal influenza vaccination are few, the authors suggested.

The germline gives CDR1 MNHNS, CDR2 SASEGT. V gave up 6 bases and J gave up 5 bases; unmatched junction bases: 12. This CDR3 is built from 15 residues. From the RT-PCR reads, TCRdb called clonotypes with MiXCR, one entry per CDR3 protein. Here the sample spans some 600,000 distinct CDR3 sequences, 12% to 15% being singletons. Worth noting for this clonotype: Antigen unknown.

J is TRBJ2-5 and V is TRBV6-1; 7 bases are shared with TRBD1. The clonotype was recovered from a man aged 45-65 years who received an inactivated influenza vaccine. Material: PBMCs from blood, obtained around 15 days before vaccination. CDR3 sequence reads: CASRHRGGPGETQYF. The CDR3 DNA is TGTGCCAGCAGACACAGGGGTGGCCCTGGGGAGACCCAGTACTTC.